This TCR beta chain was recorded in a study of lymphopenia after photon versus proton radiotherapy. Clones were sequenced by immunoSEQ multiplex PCR, and TCRdb holds only the in-frame ones, with some missing. Among 83,000 or so clones, around four fifths were seen once, and the ten largest hold approximately 1.4%. Findings and limits, study-wide: Proton therapy kept repertoires fairly stable, unlike photons, which gained effector/memory cells.

Trimming cost V 3 bases and J 0 bases; bases outside gene matches: 0. CDR1 LNHDA and CDR2 SQIVND come from the germline V gene (reference sequence). The CDR3 totals 15 residues. This clone was picked up many times. Its matching antigen is unknown. The chain employs TRBV19 and TRBJ2-2, with 8 positions matching TRBD2. The source material was peripheral blood, sampled from a patient treated with proton-based radiotherapy. This receptor was taken from a man aged 55 to 70 with pancreatic cancer. Written as DNA, the CDR3 is TGTGCCAGTAGTATGGGACTAGCGAACACCGGGGAGCTGTTTTTT. Its translation is CASSMGLANTGELFF.